This is a list of T cell receptor beta chains from one sample in a study of T cell repertoires in cytomegalovirus infection. TCRdb passed the reads through MiXCR, listing each CDR3 protein once. The sample consists of hundreds of thousands of distinct CDR3 sequences, about a sixth of them appearing once. Sequenced sample: PBMCs. The receptors come from a human donor in good health (CMV status not recorded). Some clones in this sample may be carry-over from other donors' samples. CDR3s include the opening cysteine and the closing phenylalanine or tryptophan. Each record gives: V gene, CDR3 protein.

V: TRBV7-2; CDR3: CASRGTGYNSPLHF
V: TRBV15; CDR3: CATSRDWAEEKLFF
V: TRBV2; CDR3: CASSWTSGLSDTQYF
V: TRBV10-3; CDR3: CAISEQGNQPQHF
V: TRBV18; CDR3: CASSPPAVQETQYF
V: TRBV7-8; CDR3: CASSLRTGNTIYF
V: TRBV4-1; CDR3: CASSQETTSGANVLTF
V: TRBV4-1; CDR3: CASSQMLRGSSTDTQYF
V: TRBV6-2/TRBV6-3; CDR3: CASSYPLHRNTEAFF
V: TRBV12-3/TRBV12-4; CDR3: CASSFNGFGYTF
V: TRBV7-2; CDR3: CASSLVGDRSYGYTF
V: TRBV4-2; CDR3: CASSQEVLNTEAFF
V: TRBV11-2; CDR3: CASSYRGRESTDTQYF
V: TRBV19; CDR3: CASSVRSETQYF
V: TRBV19; CDR3: CAIRASGNNEQFF
V: TRBV7-2; CDR3: CASSLSGTGLYEQYF
V: TRBV19; CDR3: CASSPGRTTLREQYF